One and the same sample provided the 8 T cell receptor beta chains below, sequenced in a study of CD8 T cells in Susac syndrome. It was with random hexamers that roughly 0.45 to 1 ug RNA was reverse transcribed. MiXCR, run by TCRdb on the immunoSEQ multiplex PCR reads, gives a single entry per CDR3 protein. The sample includes about 290,000 distinct CDR3 sequences, roughly 85% of them seen just once. The sample was CD8+ T cells from PBMCs. These receptors were collected from a human donor with multiple sclerosis.

V is TRBV9 and J is TRBJ2-7; D gene uncertain. The V end lost 0 bases, the J end lost 7 bases, and 17 bases lay between the germline ends. Germline-derived CDR1 and CDR2 are SGDLS and YYNGEE. This CDR3 has 15 amino acids. The CDR3 DNA reads as TGTGCCAGCAGCGTAGACTTAGGCTTCTTGAGGGAGCAGTACTTC. Translating gives CASSVDLGFLREQYF.

The table lists this clonotype with a few counts. V gene TRBV5-5 combines with J gene TRBJ2-1, with TRBD2 matching over 9 bases. The germline gives CDR1 SGHKS, CDR2 YYEKEE (reference sequence). The CDR3 is 18 residues long. The J segment lost 0 bases and the V segment lost 0 bases, leaving 7 bases of the junction unmatched. The CDR3 spells CASSLDLAGIVSYNEQFF. The CDR3 nucleotides are TGTGCCAGCAGCTTGGATCTAGCGGGGATAGTCTCCTACAATGAGCAGTTCTTC.

The rearrangement uses TRBV16 and TRBJ1-2; 7 nucleotides agree with TRBD1. The CDR3 has 15 amino acids. J lost 1 base, V lost 4 bases, and 6 bases had no gene match. Germline CDR1 KGHSY, CDR2 FQNENV. CDR3 nucleotide sequence: TGTGCCAGCAGCCCGCAGGGGGAGAATAACTATGGCTACACCTTC. Residues: CASSPQGENNYGYTF.

The chain combines TRBV20-1 with TRBJ2-1, with TRBD2 matching 7 bases. The junction had 12 bases not matched to a gene; V was cut back by 3 bases and J by 7 bases. The CDR3 has 15 residues. Germline V gene lookup returns CDR1 DFQATT and CDR2 SNEGSKA (reference sequence). The CDR3: CSARVLAVIDNEQFF. The CDR3 DNA is TGCAGTGCTAGGGTCCTAGCGGTCATTGATAATGAGCAGTTCTTC.

This clonotype was recorded once. This chain connects TRBV5-8 to TRBJ2-2, with TRBD1 matching over 7 bases. CDR3 length equals 14 residues. The germline V gene has CDR1 SGHTS and CDR2 YDEGEE. The V gene end was trimmed by 3 bases and the J gene end by 4 bases; junction bases not matched to a gene: 3. In DNA, the CDR3 is TGTGCCAGCAGCTCAAGGGGGCCCACCGGGGAGCTGTTTTTT. It translates to CASSSRGPTGELFF.

This chain links TRBV3-1 with TRBJ2-7; D might be TRBD1 (5 bases). Germline V gene sequence: CDR1 LGHDT, CDR2 YNNKEL (reference sequence). V lost 0 bases and J 8 bases, leaving 14 bases between the germline ends. This CDR3 region has 14 residues. CDR3 region: CASSQEGLGPKQYF. CDR3 DNA: TGTGCCAGCAGCCAAGAAGGATTGGGGCCCAAGCAGTACTTC.

CDR3 sequence (DNA): TGTGCCAGCAGCTTGGATAGAAACACCATATATTTT. Protein: CASSLDRNTIYF. The chain joins TRBV2 to TRBJ1-3; D not resolved. CDR3 size: 12 residues. Trimming took off 6 bases at V and 5 bases at J, with 8 bases between the two ends. Germline values: CDR1 SNHLY, CDR2 FYNNEI.

This clonotype has more than one count but fewer than ten. The gene calls are TRBV27 and TRBJ2-7; TRBD1 is a possible D gene (5 bases). Trimming removed 3 bases at V and 5 bases at J, with 8 bases between. This CDR3 spans 12 amino acids. CDR1 is MNHEY and CDR2 is SMNVEV in the germline V gene (reference sequence). In DNA, the CDR3 is TGTGCCAGCAGTTTTCAGGGTAACGAGCAGTACTTC. Its translation: CASSFQGNEQYF.